The 17 T cell receptor beta chains reported below all come from one sample, sequenced in a study of spatial heterogeneity in lung cancer. From the 5' RACE reads, TCRdb called clonotypes with MiXCR, one entry per CDR3 protein. The table has just under 95,000 distinct CDR3 sequences, 9.5% to 15% seen once; the top ten hold over 40%. The time point is: sample taken at primary tumor resection. This specimen consisted of PBMCs, obtained at surgery. These TCRs come from a male donor with early-stage non-small cell lung cancer.

At least ten counts were recorded for this clonotype. The chain joins TRBV7-2 to TRBJ2-5; 7 positions match TRBD2. The ends lost 5 bases at V and 2 bases at J; junction bases unmatched: 8. The length of the CDR3 is 15 residues. Germline V gene sequence: CDR1 SGHTA, CDR2 FQGNSA. CDR3 in amino acids: CASSRGLGGQETQYF. The CDR3, as DNA: TGTGCCAGCAGCCGCGGCCTGGGGGGGCAAGAGACCCAGTACTTC.

J is TRBJ2-3 and V is TRBV2; 10 bases map to TRBD2. From germline, CDR1 is SNHLY and CDR2 FYNNEI. Trimming at V came to 7 bases and at J to 3 bases, leaving 4 bases not matched to a gene. The CDR3 runs 14 residues. CDR3: CASTRAGGTDTQYF. The CDR3 DNA is TGTGCCAGCACCCGAGCGGGGGGGACAGATACGCAGTATTTT.

This clonotype was observed a single time. The CDR3: CSARGGTGHLYEQYF. CDR3 nucleotides: TGCAGTGCTAGAGGGGGGACAGGCCATCTCTACGAGCAGTACTTC. The chain uses TRBV20-1 and TRBJ2-7, with TRBD1 identical over 8 bases. This CDR3 has 15 amino acids. The ends lost 1 base at V and 3 bases at J; junction bases unmatched: 8. In germline, CDR1 is DFQATT, CDR2 SNEGSKA (reference sequence).

This clonotype was counted ten times or more. V and J are TRBV14 and TRBJ2-2, with 8 bases fitting TRBD1. The V gene end was trimmed by 0 bases and the J gene end by 5 bases; junction bases not matched to a gene: 5. The germline gives CDR1 SGHDN, CDR2 FVKESK. The CDR3 sequence is 16 residues long. This CDR3 is CASSQDAGGWTGELFF. CDR3 DNA: TGTGCCAGCAGCCAAGATGCAGGGGGCTGGACCGGGGAGCTGTTTTTT.

This chain's CDR3 is CASSFGDRGLEKLFF. For the CDR3, the DNA is TGTGCCAGCAGCTTTGGGGACAGGGGGCTTGAAAAACTGTTTTTT. The chain is built from TRBV11-2 and TRBJ1-4, with TRBD1 matching over 12 bases. J was trimmed by 7 bases and V by 3 bases; bases with no gene match: 3. The CDR3 runs to 15 residues. CDR1 and CDR2 from the germline V gene are SGHAT and FQNNGV.

The V and J genes are TRBV25-1 and TRBJ2-2; D call uncertain. V shed 2 bases and J shed 5 bases, with 6 bases lying between them. The CDR3 contains 13 residues. Germline V gene lookup returns CDR1 MGHDK and CDR2 SYGVNS. The CDR3 nucleotides are TGTGCCAGCAGTGAAGGTTGGACCGGGGAGCTGTTTTTT. This sequence encodes CASSEGWTGELFF.

This rearrangement joins TRBV6-6 to TRBJ2-5, with a tentative D call TRBD2 (6 bases). V was clipped by 2 bases and J by 4 bases, with 11 bases between them. CDR3 size: 14 residues. Germline V lookup: CDR1 MNHNY, CDR2 SVGAGI (reference sequence). DNA of the CDR3: TGTGCCAGCAGTTACGCGGGGACCGGAGAGACCCAGTACTTC. Translated, it gives CASSYAGTGETQYF.

At least ten counts were recorded for this clonotype. The V call is TRBV7-6, the J call TRBJ2-2, with TRBD2 matching over 10 bases. V lost 1 base, J lost 5 bases, and 4 bases stayed unmatched. There are 16 residues in the CDR3. Germline values: CDR1 SGHVS, CDR2 FNYEAQ. The CDR3 reads CASSLGLAGTTGELFF. CDR3 coding DNA: TGTGCCAGCAGCTTAGGACTAGCGGGTACGACCGGGGAGCTGTTTTTT.

This clonotype was observed a few times. This chain connects TRBV12-3 or TRBV12-4 to TRBJ2-3; possibly TRBD2 for D (5 bases). This CDR3 has 14 residues. With 3 bases removed from V and 6 bases from J, the gap between germline ends came to 13 bases. Here the CDR3 reads CASSFTGMRDTQYF. The CDR3 DNA reads as TGTGCCAGCAGTTTTACGGGGATGAGGGATACGCAGTATTTT.

This clonotype was picked up a small number of times. The rearrangement links TRBV27 to TRBJ1-4, with 7 bases matching TRBD1. V was clipped by 6 bases and J by 8 bases; unmatched bases: 15. Per the germline V gene, CDR1 is MNHEY and CDR2 is SMNVEV (reference sequence). The CDR3 sequence is 16 residues long. This CDR3 reads CASSDNRGPIDEKLFF. In DNA, the CDR3 is TGTGCCAGCAGCGACAACAGGGGCCCAATTGACGAAAAACTGTTTTTT.

This chain links TRBV7-3 with TRBJ2-5, with unresolved D. The CDR3 spans 14 residues. The germline V and J ends were trimmed by 1 base and 2 bases, with 8 bases remaining between them. Per germline, CDR1 SGHTA and CDR2 FQGTGA. As DNA, the CDR3 is TGTGCCAGCAGCTTAATGCCAGATCAAGAGACCCAGTACTTC. Translation gives CASSLMPDQETQYF. The full variable domain, rest sourced from reference TRBV7-3 and TRBJ2-5, is GAGVSQTPSNKVTEKGKYVELRCDPISGHTALYWYRQSLGQGPEFLIYFQGTGAADDSGLPNDRFFAVRPEGSVSTLKIQRTERGDSAVYLCASSLMPDQETQYFGPGTRLLVL.

The CDR3: CASNLSGGPNEQYF. DNA for the CDR3: TGTGCCAGCAATCTTAGCGGGGGGCCCAACGAGCAGTACTTC. The chain links TRBV6-2 or TRBV6-3 to TRBJ2-7, with 10 bases fitting TRBD2. Trimming removed 7 bases from V and 5 bases from J; junction bases left unmatched: 8. This CDR3 contains 14 residues. Germline V gene lookup returns CDR1 MNHEY and CDR2 SVGEGT.

V is TRBV27 and J is TRBJ2-1; D gene uncertain. The CDR3 length is 16 residues. V gave up 4 bases and J gave up 1 base, with 14 bases separating them. Germline V CDR1 and CDR2: MNHEY, SMNVEV (reference sequence). Written as DNA, the CDR3 is TGTGCCAGCAGTTCCCCTTTTTTCAGGTCCTACAATGAGCAGTTCTTC. This codes for CASSSPFFRSYNEQFF.

The chain employs TRBV5-5 and TRBJ2-1; no clear D gene. This CDR3 is 15 amino acids long. The germline V gene encodes CDR1 SGHKS and CDR2 YYEKEE (reference sequence). V lost 0 bases and J 0 bases, leaving 7 bases between the germline ends. The CDR3 here is CASSLGRISYNEQFF. The CDR3 region has the DNA TGTGCCAGCAGCTTGGGGCGGATCTCCTACAATGAGCAGTTCTTC.

This clonotype was recorded a few times. The rearrangement joins TRBV28 to TRBJ1-4; 8 bases line up with TRBD1. Germline lookup yields CDR1 MDHEN and CDR2 SYDVKM. With 5 bases clipped from V and 6 bases from J, the junction kept 8 bases outside the gene matches. The CDR3 is 15 amino acids. DNA of the CDR3: TGTGCCAGCAGTGGAATGGGACAGGAGTATGAAAAACTGTTTTTT. Protein: CASSGMGQEYEKLFF.

There are a few counts of this clonotype. V is TRBV6-1 and J is TRBJ2-7; 13 bases are a match to TRBD2. The V gene's germline CDR1 is MNHNS and CDR2 SASEGT. The CDR3 extends over 14 amino acids. V lost 7 bases and J lost 3; bases outside the gene matches: 3. For the CDR3, the DNA is TGTGCCAGCATGCGGACTAGCGGGAGCTACGAGCAGTACTTC. The encoded protein is CASMRTSGSYEQYF.

This clonotype has more than one count but fewer than ten. The J gene is TRBJ2-3, the V gene TRBV9; tentatively, D is TRBD1 (5 bases). The CDR3 consists of 15 residues. With 0 bases removed from V and 0 bases from J, the gap between germline ends came to 8 bases. Germline CDR1 SGDLS, CDR2 YYNGEE. CDR3 sequence: CASSVEQASTDTQYF. CDR3 nucleotide sequence: TGTGCCAGCAGCGTAGAACAGGCCAGCACAGATACGCAGTATTTT.